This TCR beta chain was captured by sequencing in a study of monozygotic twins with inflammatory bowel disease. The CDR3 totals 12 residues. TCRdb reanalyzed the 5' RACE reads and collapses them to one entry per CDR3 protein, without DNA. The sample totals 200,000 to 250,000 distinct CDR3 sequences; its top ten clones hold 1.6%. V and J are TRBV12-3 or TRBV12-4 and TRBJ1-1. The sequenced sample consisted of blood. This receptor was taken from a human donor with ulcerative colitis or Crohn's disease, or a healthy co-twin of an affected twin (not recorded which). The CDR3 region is CASSWVGGEAFF.